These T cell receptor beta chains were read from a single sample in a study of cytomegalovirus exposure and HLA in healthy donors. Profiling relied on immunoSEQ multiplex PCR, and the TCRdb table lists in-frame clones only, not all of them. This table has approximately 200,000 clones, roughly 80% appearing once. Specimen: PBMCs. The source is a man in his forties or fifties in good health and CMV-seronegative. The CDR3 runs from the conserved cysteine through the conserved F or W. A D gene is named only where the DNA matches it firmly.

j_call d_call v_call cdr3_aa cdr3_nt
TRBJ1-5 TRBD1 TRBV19 CASRVQGASNQPQHF TGTGCCAGTAGGGTGCAGGGGGCGAGCAATCAGCCCCAGCATTTT
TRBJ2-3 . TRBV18 CASSPEVVADTQYF TGTGCCAGCTCACCGGAGGTTGTAGCAGATACGCAGTATTTT
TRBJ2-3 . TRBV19 CASRGSTDTQYF TGTGCCAGTCGCGGTAGCACAGATACGCAGTATTTT
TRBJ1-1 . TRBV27 CASSLVAGNTEAFF TGTGCCAGCAGTTTAGTGGCAGGCAACACTGAAGCTTTCTTT
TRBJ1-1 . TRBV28 CASRGHQNTEAFF TGTGCCAGCAGGGGACATCAGAACACTGAAGCTTTCTTT
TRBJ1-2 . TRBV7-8 CASTWEGGNYGYTF TGTGCCAGCACCTGGGAGGGCGGAAACTATGGCTACACCTTC
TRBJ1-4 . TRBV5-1 CASSLGAWEKSEKLFF TGCGCCAGCAGCTTGGGGGCGTGGGAGAAGAGTGAAAAACTGTTTTTT
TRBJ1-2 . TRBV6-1 CASSETPGEDYGYTF TGTGCCAGCAGTGAAACCCCGGGAGAAGACTATGGCTACACCTTC
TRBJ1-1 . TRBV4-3 CASSPGHPNTEAFF TGCGCCAGCAGCCCGGGACACCCGAACACTGAAGCTTTCTTT
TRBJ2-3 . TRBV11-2 CASSLAGIDTQYF TGTGCCAGCAGCTTAGCCGGGATCGATACGCAGTATTTT